Listed here are 4 T cell receptor beta chains from one sample, sequenced in a study of CD8 T cells in Susac syndrome. Random hexamers primed reverse transcription of roughly 0.5 to 1 ug RNA. In TCRdb, the immunoSEQ multiplex PCR reads were re-called with MiXCR into one record per CDR3 protein. This repertoire shows approximately 180,000 distinct CDR3 sequences, more than 90% found once; its top ten account for about 0.093%. The sequencing sample was made of CD4+ T cells from PBMCs. The receptors here all came from a human donor with multiple sclerosis.

The chain has TRBV6-2 or TRBV6-3 and TRBJ1-5; 8 bases are shared with TRBD1. This CDR3 contains 19 residues. CDR1 and CDR2 from the germline V gene are MNHEY and SVGEGT. Trimming removed 6 bases from V and 0 bases from J; junction bases left unmatched: 16. The CDR3: CASRPRDRRSNYSNQPQHF. CDR3 DNA: TGTGCCAGCAGGCCGAGGGACAGGCGGTCGAATTATAGCAATCAGCCCCAGCATTTT.

The chain's CDR3 is CASSETGSNTEAFF. The CDR3 bases are TGTGCCAGCAGCGAGACAGGGTCAAACACTGAAGCTTTCTTT. This chain links TRBV7-3 with TRBJ1-1; 7 bases fit TRBD1. This CDR3 has 14 residues. The J segment lost 2 bases and the V segment lost 5 bases, leaving 5 bases of the junction unmatched. Germline V CDR1 and CDR2: SGHTA, FQGTGA.

The V call is TRBV5-4, the J call TRBJ2-7; D might be TRBD1 (6 bases). Per the germline V gene, CDR1 is SGHNT and CDR2 is YYREEE (reference sequence). The CDR3 loop spans 15 amino acids. V lost 4 bases and J lost 1, with 15 bases in between. For the CDR3, the DNA is TGTGCCAGCAGCGGGCCAGGACAGAGATCCTACGAGCAGTACTTC. It is translated as CASSGPGQRSYEQYF.

The gene calls are TRBV12-3 or TRBV12-4 and TRBJ2-7, with D possibly being TRBD2 (5 bases). The CDR3 loop spans 12 amino acids. The V gene lost 5 bases and the J gene lost 5 bases, with 10 bases spanning the gap. The CDR3, as DNA: TGTGCCAGCAGTACCGGCGGGCACGAGCAGTACTTC. Protein: CASSTGGHEQYF.